Below, 2 T cell receptor beta chains from the same sample are listed, as sequenced in a study of OX40 agonist ivuxolimab in advanced cancers. This table comes from immunoSEQ multiplex PCR, and its TCRdb copy is limited to in-frame clones, with some not included. This table holds 60,000 to 75,000 clones, approximately 90% found once. This specimen was CD4+ or CD8+ T cells sorted from blood, taken in a trial of the OX40 agonist ivuxolimab. The source of these receptors is an adult with an advanced solid tumor such as melanoma, head and neck, liver or kidney cancer.

This chain links TRBV11-1 with TRBJ2-1; D is undetermined. CDR1 is SGHAT, CDR2 FQDESV, per germline (reference sequence). Trimming removed 5 bases at V and 7 bases at J, with 12 bases between. This CDR3 contains 13 residues. The CDR3 sequence is CASSLTLGNEQFF. The CDR3, as DNA: TGTGCCAGCAGCCTAACTCTGGGAAATGAGCAGTTCTTC.

The chain joins TRBV18 to TRBJ1-6; 7 nucleotides line up with TRBD1. In germline, CDR1 is KGHSH, CDR2 LQKENI. V was clipped by 1 base and J by 4 bases; unmatched bases: 7. The CDR3 has 17 residues. The CDR3 DNA follows: TGTGCCAGCTCACCACGCCAGGGGGGTTCTTATAATTCACCCCTCCACTTT. It yields the protein CASSPRQGGSYNSPLHF.